Listed below are T cell receptor beta chains from one sample, sequenced in a study of blood T cell repertoires in COVID-19. Assay: immunoSEQ multiplex PCR; the TCRdb copy retains only in-frame clones and omits some. The sample lists 150,000 to 200,000 clones; roughly nine tenths were seen once. The sequencing input was peripheral blood. These receptors originate from a woman in her sixties with COVID-19, enrolled during active disease. CDR3s include the opening cysteine and the closing phenylalanine or tryptophan. A D gene is named only where the DNA matches it firmly. Expanded clones are given a class, and other clones once, few, many or no size at all.

CDR3aa: CATSSHPGQGNTEAFF
CDR3nt: TGTGCCACCAGCAGCCACCCCGGACAGGGGAACACTGAAGCTTTCTTT
abundance: -
j_gene: TRBJ1-1
d_gene: TRBD1
v_gene: TRBV24-1

CDR3aa: CASSWSTGTSLDEQFF
CDR3nt: TGTGCCAGCAGCTGGTCGACAGGGACCAGTTTAGATGAGCAGTTCTTC
abundance: once
j_gene: TRBJ2-1
d_gene: TRBD1
v_gene: TRBV7-9

CDR3aa: CASSFAGGVGYEQYF
CDR3nt: TGTGCCAGCAGCTTCGCGGGAGGTGTAGGGTACGAGCAGTACTTC
abundance: -
j_gene: TRBJ2-7
d_gene: TRBD2
v_gene: TRBV5-8

CDR3aa: CASSLRTSGRALETQYF
CDR3nt: TGTGCCAGCAGCTTAAGGACTAGCGGGAGGGCCTTGGAGACCCAGTACTTC
abundance: -
j_gene: TRBJ2-5
d_gene: TRBD2
v_gene: TRBV7-9

CDR3aa: CASSRDRTGTEQYF
CDR3nt: TGTGCCAGCAGCCGGGACCGGACAGGGACCGAGCAGTACTTC
abundance: -
j_gene: TRBJ2-7
d_gene: TRBD1
v_gene: TRBV7-2

CDR3aa: CAWSAQGYQPQHF
CDR3nt: TGTGCCTGGAGCGCCCAGGGGTATCAGCCCCAGCATTTT
abundance: -
j_gene: TRBJ1-5
d_gene: -
v_gene: TRBV30

CDR3aa: CASSETIAPYGYTF
CDR3nt: TGTGCCAGCAGTGAAACAATAGCTCCCTATGGCTACACCTTC
abundance: -
j_gene: TRBJ1-2
d_gene: -
v_gene: TRBV6-1

CDR3aa: CARSGTGLNQPQHF
CDR3nt: TGTGCCAGATCCGGGACAGGGCTTAATCAGCCCCAGCATTTT
abundance: -
j_gene: TRBJ1-5
d_gene: TRBD1
v_gene: TRBV2

CDR3aa: CASSLVGQETQYF
CDR3nt: TGTGCCAGCAGCTTAGTCGGGCAAGAGACCCAGTACTTC
abundance: -
j_gene: TRBJ2-5
d_gene: -
v_gene: TRBV4-2

CDR3aa: CAWRRGWEEQYF
CDR3nt: TGTGCCTGGAGACGTGGCTGGGAGGAGCAGTACTTC
abundance: -
j_gene: TRBJ2-7
d_gene: -
v_gene: TRBV30

CDR3aa: CASKKQPAGDYREQYF
CDR3nt: TGTGCCAGCAAAAAACAGCCAGCGGGAGATTATCGCGAGCAGTACTTC
abundance: -
j_gene: TRBJ2-7
d_gene: TRBD2
v_gene: TRBV27

CDR3aa: CATSRDWQFEQYF
CDR3nt: TGTGCCACCAGCAGAGATTGGCAGTTCGAGCAGTACTTC
abundance: -
j_gene: TRBJ2-7
d_gene: -
v_gene: TRBV15

CDR3aa: CASSQVQGAGELFF
CDR3nt: TGCGCCAGCAGCCAAGTCCAGGGGGCCGGGGAGCTGTTTTTT
abundance: -
j_gene: TRBJ2-2
d_gene: TRBD1
v_gene: TRBV4-3